These T cell receptor beta chains were read from a single sample in a study of OX40 agonist ivuxolimab in advanced cancers. Sequencing was performed with immunoSEQ multiplex PCR; in TCRdb, only in-frame clones are kept and a portion is missing. The data show around 46,000 clones, around 88% seen once. The sample here was CD4+ or CD8+ T cells sorted from blood, taken in a trial of the OX40 agonist ivuxolimab. These receptors were collected from an adult with an advanced solid tumor such as melanoma, head and neck, liver or kidney cancer. Each CDR3 is given with its conserved first and last residue. Expanded clones are given a class, and other clones once, few, many or no size at all.

>TRBJ2-7|TRBV4-2|NA
CASSPYLAGGPDEQYF
>TRBJ1-3|TRBV7-9|NA
CASSLGTAELGGNTIYF
>TRBJ2-4|TRBV5-1|few
CASSLASGVNIQYF
>TRBJ1-5|TRBV28|NA
CASSRRQGDQPQHF
>TRBJ2-5|TRBV27|NA
CASSLKGQLQETQYF
>TRBJ2-7|TRBV6-1|NA
CASSVGVDYEQYF
>TRBJ2-7|TRBV23-1|NA
CASSQNRVQYEQYF
>TRBJ2-7|TRBV7-9|NA
CASSSPGPSLEQYF
>TRBJ2-1|TRBV19|NA
CASSMTAYNEQFF
>TRBJ1-2|TRBV4-1|NA
CASSQTRDSNYGYTF
>TRBJ2-7|TRBV9|NA
CASSVVQGGGYEQYF
>TRBJ1-4|TRBV27|NA
CASSSYTPRDGEDEKLFF
>TRBJ1-5|TRBV2|NA
CAINGRYSNQPQHF
>TRBJ2-1|TRBV15|NA
CATSRGAGGRNNEQFF
>TRBJ2-7|TRBV11-2|NA
CASSESEQYF
>TRBJ2-3|TRBV2|NA
CASRLDSSDTQYF
>TRBJ2-2|TRBV6-5|NA
CASSYGVSGELFF
>TRBJ2-7|TRBV7-9|NA
CASSQTPGQGGYEQYF
>TRBJ2-5|TRBV6-5|NA
CASSYLDNQETQYF
>TRBJ1-1|TRBV29-1|NA
CSVSTNTEAFF
>TRBJ2-3|TRBV19|NA
CASSTVGLAGTGDTQYF
>TRBJ1-2|TRBV14|NA
CASSQLAGGLTYGYTF
>TRBJ2-1|TRBV6-1|NA
CASSAKLSPAATSYNEQFF